These 20 T cell receptor beta chains were sequenced from one sample in a study of shared clonotypes between healthy human individuals. The method was immunoSEQ multiplex PCR; TCRdb's version includes in-frame clones alone and lacks a portion of them. The sample consists of some 1 million clones, 60% to 80% of them appearing once. The sample was memory CD4+ T cells sorted from blood. Subset of the sample: CD45RA-negative fraction. These receptors all come from a man aged 18 to 29 in good health.

The chain couples TRBV6-5 to TRBJ1-1; D remains ambiguous. Germline CDR1 is MNHEY and CDR2 is SVGAGI. The CDR3 loop spans 14 amino acids. V was cut by 0 bases and J by 1 base, with 6 bases left in between. The CDR3 region is CASSYSMENTEAFF. DNA of the CDR3: TGTGCCAGCAGTTACTCGATGGAGAACACTGAAGCTTTCTTT.

This clone has just a few counts. V usage is TRBV11-3 and J usage is TRBJ2-1, with 7 nucleotides matching TRBD2. Germline V gives CDR1 SGHNT, CDR2 YENEEA. The CDR3 loop spans 15 amino acids. Unmatched junction bases numbered 8, after V lost 1 base and J lost 8 bases. CDR3 coding DNA: TGTGCCAGCAGCTTAGGAGCGGGACTCGTTGATGAGCAGTTCTTC. Translation: CASSLGAGLVDEQFF.

This rearrangement joins TRBV6-1 to TRBJ1-3; 8 nucleotides agree with TRBD1. CDR1 is MNHNS, CDR2 SASEGT, per germline. The CDR3 sequence is 15 residues long. J was trimmed by 4 bases and V by 6 bases; bases with no gene match: 8. For the CDR3, the DNA is TGTGCCAGCAGGGATGGGACAGGCACCGGAAACACCATATATTTT. Protein sequence: CASRDGTGTGNTIYF.

V gene TRBV14 combines with J gene TRBJ2-2; tentative D call: TRBD1 (6 bases). The CDR3 contains 21 residues. V shed 0 bases and J shed 1 base, with 24 bases lying between them. Germline V lookup: CDR1 SGHDN, CDR2 FVKESK. CDR3 nucleotides: TGTGCCAGCAGCCAAGATTCGATTCAGGGGCCAAGATTAGGGAACACCGGGGAGCTGTTTTTT. Its translation is CASSQDSIQGPRLGNTGELFF.

This chain connects TRBV5-1 to TRBJ1-6; unclear D gene. Germline V gene sequence: CDR1 SGHRS, CDR2 YFSETQ. There are 13 residues in the CDR3. V gave up 4 bases and J gave up 6 bases, with 8 bases separating them. Here the CDR3 reads CASSADLNSPLHF. The CDR3 coding sequence is TGCGCCAGCAGCGCAGACCTTAATTCACCCCTCCACTTT.

The chain links TRBV11-2 to TRBJ2-1; 12 bases are shared with TRBD2. This CDR3 region has 18 residues. V shed 0 bases, J shed 8 bases, and the junction held 11 bases outside the gene matches. Germline CDR1 is SGHAT and CDR2 is FQNNGV. The CDR3 region is CASSLDRASGRAMYEQFF. In DNA, the CDR3 is TGTGCCAGCAGCTTAGATCGGGCTAGCGGGAGGGCCATGTATGAGCAGTTCTTC. The whole variable domain, remainder taken from reference TRBV11-2 and TRBJ2-1, is EAGVAQSPRYKIIEKRQSVAFWCNPISGHATLYWYQQILGQGPKLLIQFQNNGVVDDSQLPKDRFSAERLKGVDSTLKIQPAKLEDSAVYLCASSLDRASGRAMYEQFFGPGTRLTVL.

The rearrangement joins TRBV27 to TRBJ2-1, with D uncertain. This CDR3 region has 14 residues. Per germline, CDR1 MNHEY and CDR2 SMNVEV (reference sequence). V lost 2 bases, J lost 9 bases, and 14 bases lay in between. This chain's CDR3 is CASSLGQAGGEQFF. In DNA form, the CDR3 reads TGTGCCAGCAGTTTAGGCCAGGCTGGCGGTGAGCAGTTCTTC.

This clone was counted between two and nine times. The rearrangement joins TRBV6-1 to TRBJ2-5; TRBD1 matches 11 bases. V shed 8 bases and J 1 base; nucleotides not matched to a gene: 3. Germline-derived CDR1 and CDR2 are MNHNS and SASEGT. The CDR3 is made up of 14 amino acids. CDR3 bases: TGTGCCAGCGGACAGGGGGCCCTCCAAGAGACCCAGTACTTC. It specifies CASGQGALQETQYF.

This chain links TRBV5-1 with TRBJ1-5, with D possibly TRBD1 on 5 matching bases. Per germline, CDR1 SGHRS and CDR2 YFSETQ. The CDR3 totals 14 residues. V dropped 4 bases and J dropped 2 bases, with 10 bases sitting between them. CDR3 nucleotide sequence: TGCGCCAGCAGCACTGGACATGGCAATCAGCCCCAGCATTTT. This gives the protein CASSTGHGNQPQHF.

Concerning this clone: The same CDR3 arises from other DNA sequences in this sample as well. The gene calls are TRBV5-1 and TRBJ2-5; no firm D call. The length of the CDR3 is 14 residues. Deletions cut 1 base from V and 2 bases from J, with 9 bases between. Germline V gene lookup returns CDR1 SGHRS and CDR2 YFSETQ. CDR3 region: CASSLSGQQETQYF. CDR3 in DNA: TGCGCCAGCAGCTTGTCTGGGCAGCAAGAGACCCAGTACTTC.

The V gene is TRBV4-3, the J gene TRBJ2-1; 7 bases agree with TRBD2. Trimming at V came to 1 base and at J to 6 bases, leaving 12 bases not matched to a gene. Germline CDR1 reads LGHNA; CDR2 reads YSLEER. The CDR3 is made up of 17 amino acids. The CDR3 region is CASSQGAGLVSLNEQFF. The CDR3 nucleotides are TGCGCCAGCAGCCAAGGGGCCGGACTAGTCTCCCTCAATGAGCAGTTCTTC.

A word on this clone: This sequence is one base from a far larger clone and is likely a read error. Other DNA sequences in the same sample also yield this CDR3. The chain uses TRBV7-9 and TRBJ2-3, with TRBD1 matching 10 bases. Germline V gene data show CDR1 as SEHNR and CDR2 as FQNEAQ (reference sequence). The trim removed 5 bases at V and 2 bases at J, leaving 4 bases unmatched. CDR3 size: 15 residues. This chain's CDR3 is CASSPGTGDTDTQYF. CDR3 DNA: TGTGCCAGCAGCCCCGGGACAGGGGACACAGATACGCAGTATTTT.

This chain connects TRBV2 to TRBJ1-1; 9 positions match TRBD1. Germline CDR1 and CDR2: SNHLY and FYNNEI. CDR3 size: 13 residues. V dropped 6 bases and J dropped 7; count of bases not matched to a gene: 6. The CDR3, as DNA: TGTGCCAGCAGGGGGACAGGGAACGGTGAAGCTTTCTTT. Translated: CASRGTGNGEAFF.

The chain's CDR3 is CASSVAGDRAGETDTQYF. In DNA, the CDR3 is TGTGCCAGCAGTGTAGCGGGAGATAGGGCTGGGGAAACAGATACGCAGTATTTT. This chain connects TRBV2 to TRBJ2-3; 9 bases agree with TRBD2. The CDR3 is 18 residues long. V shed 4 bases, J shed 3 bases, and the junction held 14 bases outside the gene matches. Germline assignment: CDR1 SNHLY and CDR2 FYNNEI.

This chain connects TRBV5-4 to TRBJ2-2; a possible D gene is TRBD2 (6 bases). Trimming pared 2 bases from V and 6 bases from J, leaving 14 bases between. Germline CDR1 reads SGHNT; CDR2 reads YYREEE (reference sequence). The CDR3 extends over 15 amino acids. The CDR3 reads CASSFRGSVAGELFF. Here the CDR3 DNA reads TGTGCCAGCAGCTTCCGGGGGAGTGTAGCCGGGGAGCTGTTTTTT. The full variable domain, in which reference TRBV5-4 and TRBJ2-2 provide the parts outside the CDR3, is ETGVTQSPTHLIKTRGQQVTLRCSSQSGHNTVSWYQQALGQGPQFIFQYYREEENGRGNFPPRFSGLQFPNYSSELNVNALELDDSALYLCASSFRGSVAGELFFGEGSRLTVL.

The rearrangement links TRBV30 to TRBJ1-2; perhaps TRBD1 as D (6 bases). In germline, CDR1 is GTSNPN, CDR2 SVGIG (reference sequence). The CDR3 has 13 amino acids. The ends were cut back, 4 bases at V and 6 bases at J, with 15 bases in the middle. Here the CDR3 DNA reads TGTGCCTGGACCTGGGGTTCAGGGGATGGCTACACCTTC. Residues: CAWTWGSGDGYTF. The variable domain in full, with the rest retrieved from reference TRBV30 and TRBJ1-2, is SQTIHQWPATLVQPVGSPLSLECTVEGTSNPNLYWYRQAAGRGLQLLFYSVGIGQISSEVPQNLSASRPQDRQFILSSKKLLLSDSGFYLCAWTWGSGDGYTFGSGTRLTVV.

In this sample, this clone turned up once. This sequence joins TRBV30 and TRBJ1-6, with TRBD1 identical over 9 bases. Trimming cost V 2 bases and J 0 bases; bases outside gene matches: 8. This CDR3 contains 18 residues. CDR1 GTSNPN and CDR2 SVGIG come from the germline V gene (reference sequence). CDR3 protein: CAWSPLGTGRSYNSPLHF. The CDR3 DNA reads as TGTGCCTGGAGTCCCCTTGGGACAGGGCGCTCCTATAATTCACCCCTCCACTTT.

V usage is TRBV7-2 and J usage is TRBJ1-3; no definite D call. Germline loops: CDR1 SGHTA, CDR2 FQGNSA. The CDR3 is made up of 15 amino acids. Trimming removed 5 bases from V and 0 bases from J, with 11 bases in between. CDR3 nucleotides: TGTGCCAGCAGCACCTTACATAGCTCTGGAAACACCATATATTTT. Residues: CASSTLHSSGNTIYF.

This chain uses TRBV10-1 with TRBJ2-1, with D maybe TRBD2 (6 bases). The CDR3 has 12 residues. Germline V lookup: CDR1 WNHNN, CDR2 SYGVQD (reference sequence). Trimming removed 6 bases from V and 7 bases from J, with 10 bases in between. CDR3 amino acids: CASSRGGNEQFF. In nucleotides, the CDR3 is TGCGCCAGCAGCCGGGGAGGAAATGAGCAGTTCTTC.

V and J are TRBV19 and TRBJ2-4; D is perhaps TRBD1 (5 bases). The germline V gene encodes CDR1 LNHDA and CDR2 SQIVND (reference sequence). Trimming took 1 base from V and 3 from J, leaving 10 bases between them. The CDR3 length is 15 residues. In DNA, the CDR3 is TGTGCCAGTAGTATAGGGACAAGGGGCAAAAACATTCAGTACTTC. Translated: CASSIGTRGKNIQYF.